This TCR beta chain derives from a study of Ad26.COV2.S vaccination and SARS-CoV-2 variants. Produced via immunoSEQ multiplex PCR; TCRdb's table is partial and in-frame only. The sample lists approximately 240,000 clones, over 75% occurring once. Germline CDR1 reads MGHRA; CDR2 reads YSYEKL. The J segment lost 7 bases and the V segment lost 4 bases, leaving 10 bases of the junction unmatched. This CDR3 has 14 amino acids. Treatment here: some 19 received Ad26.COV2.S at low or high dose, single or two shots; about 5 received placebo; per-sample allocation not given. Day 63 after the first vaccine or placebo injection was the time point for sampling.

Sequenced here: peripheral blood, sampled in a trial of Ad26.COV2.S vaccine versus placebo. The clonotype comes from a person aged 18-65 years who received the Ad26.COV2.S COVID-19 vaccine or a placebo. This chain joins TRBV4-1 and TRBJ2-7; 7 nucleotides line up with TRBD1. This CDR3 is CASSRGEGAWEQYF. The CDR3 DNA follows: TGCGCCAGCAGCCGAGGCGAGGGGGCTTGGGAGCAGTACTTC.